This TCR beta chain was found in a study of shared clonotypes between healthy human individuals (dated by TCRdb to about 2020). The study in broad terms: A couple of women and a few men aged 18 to 49 years were included in the cohort. To estimate repertoire size and how much clonotypes are shared between individuals, the study performed deep sequencing of blood TCR repertoires from a few healthy adults. For each donor, CD4 naive and CD4 memory were each given three plates, CD8 naive was given two plates, and CD8 memory was given one plate. Between about 0.8 and 8.9 billion PBMCs per donor were obtained by leukapheresis. To increase sequencing depth and limit assay-specific biases, different laboratories used diverse techniques to prepare libraries and sequence TCR repertoires.

Healthy HIV-negative adults with no recently reported acute infections or vaccinations were included as donors. Every donor was a Caucasian adult residing in Nashville, Tennessee, USA. Magnetic negative selection was used to enrich CD4+ T cells, after which naive cells were positively selected on CD45RA and the negative fraction became the memory subset. After blood collection by leukapheresis, PBMCs were isolated using Ficoll-Histopaque density gradient centrifugation and then cryopreserved in the vapor phase of liquid nitrogen. Analytical flow cytometry was used to check the purity and quantity of every magnetically sorted T cell population. Genomic DNA was isolated from each sorted fraction and quantified by UV absorbance on a Nanodrop 2000c. Germline trimming: 3 bases from V, 5 bases from J; junction bases outside gene matches: 1. The cysteine opens and the phenylalanine closes a CDR3 of 13 amino acids. Only the CDR3 DNA is retained, 39 bases long and in frame from the first base. Per the germline V gene (reference sequence), MNHNY is the CDR1 and SVGAGI is the CDR2.

Concerning this clone itself: Its antigen is unknown. Per-nucleotide qualities are absent, and no much larger clonotype sits a single base away.

TCR CDR3 regions were amplified from genomic DNA by multiplex PCR using the deep immunoSEQ assay. Extracted genomic DNA from each cell subset was spread evenly across all wells of several immunoSEQ 96-well plates, with each plate serving as a replicate. For sorted subsets, about 200 ng genomic DNA, equal to about 30,000 T cell genomes, was loaded into each replicate PCR. Purified libraries were quantified with a Qubit 3.0 fluorometer, sized on a Bioanalyzer 2100, and re-quantified with the KAPA Library Quantification kit. Every immunoSEQ 96-well plate was sequenced on a dedicated single-read 150-cycle Illumina NextSeq 550 flow cell. In the paper's pipeline: The immunoSEQ output contained only junctional sequences without quality scores, so filtering could not match that applied to full-length reads. Sequences were annotated with PyIR, a Python wrapper for IgBLAST v1.9, using IMGT germline references to assign V/J genes and CDR3. Reads with weak V/J assignments (E-value above 1e-6), missing CDR3, stop codons, out-of-frame junctions, or ambiguous translated residues were removed. A V3J clonotype was defined by an identical inferred V gene, J gene, and CDR3 amino acid sequence. To compute the percentage overlap between repertoires, the number of shared unique clonotypes was divided by the size of the smaller repertoire. RTK rarefaction, the Chao1 estimator, and Recon v2.1 estimates of unobserved clonotypes were used to assess repertoire richness. Generation probabilities for all TCRbeta clonotypes obtained by the gDNA method from a handful of donors were computed using OLGA. This is the immuneACCESS table as TCRdb keeps it, with only in-frame sequences that have V and J called. A part of the clones is gone; compared with another copy, unresolved V genes explain less than half, and the rest is unexplained. The DNA was the basis for D and trimming; V, J and clone size are from that table. Counted in this sample were 950,000 to 1,100,000 clones; around 75% of them appeared once. The ten largest clones take up approximately 1.5% of the sample.

What the research found in general, with its limitations: Compared with non-shared clonotypes, clonotypes shared by all four sorted-subset donors had higher generation probabilities. Across a handful of donors, around 5% of naive CD4, roughly 3.5% of naive CD8, roughly 2.3% of memory CD4, and about 0.44% of memory CD8 clonotypes were shared. Naive subsets generally had larger estimated clonotype richness than memory subsets. Because the study included only a small number of donors, the genetic and exposure-history diversity represented was limited. Rarefaction of sorted-subset datasets indicated incomplete sequencing despite the large sequencing depth. Pairwise subsampling led to the expectation that sequencing depth would affect the degree of clonotype sharing among donors. Sampling was restricted to blood, and TCR repertoires in tissue are likely to differ from TCR repertoires in blood.

This sequence originates from a man aged 18-30 years in good health. The receptor chain draws on TRBV6-6 and TRBJ1-5; TRBD1 aligns with 7 central bases. The sample taken for sequencing was memory CD4+ T cells sorted from blood. The cell subset or site tag for this specimen amounts to: CD45RA-negative fraction. The DNA sequence reads TGTGCCAGCAGTTATACAGGGGATCAGCCCCAGCATTTT. This yields the protein CASSYTGDQPQHF.